These 17 T cell receptor beta chains were all obtained from the same sample, sequenced in a study of blood T cell repertoires in COVID-19. Libraries were prepared by immunoSEQ multiplex PCR; TCRdb keeps only in-frame clonotypes and omits some of them. The sample yields over 70,000 clones, 80% to 95% seen once. The source material was peripheral blood. These receptor sequences come from a man aged 45-65 years with COVID-19, enrolled during active disease.

Turning to this clone: The junction departs from the called germline gene at one end, perhaps through a read error. The chain is built from TRBV6-5 and TRBJ1-1; D unresolved. CDR1 and CDR2 from the germline V gene are MNHEY and SVGAGI. The CDR3 totals 13 residues. The CDR3 DNA reads TGTGCCAGCAGTGACTCCATCGGGGTCGAAGCTTTCTTT. This codes for CASSDSIGVEAFF.

The gene calls are TRBV28 and TRBJ2-3; D is perhaps TRBD2 (7 bases). This CDR3 contains 14 residues. Trimming cost V 5 bases and J 5 bases, with 14 bases left between them. Germline V gene sequence: CDR1 MDHEN, CDR2 SYDVKM. The CDR3 sequence: CASSPPGGLDTQYF. The CDR3 DNA reads TGTGCCAGCAGTCCACCGGGGGGCCTAGATACGCAGTATTTT.

The chain recombines TRBV11-2 with TRBJ2-5; TRBD1 is a possible D gene (6 bases). V dropped 2 bases and J dropped 4 bases, with 11 bases sitting between them. CDR1 SGHAT and CDR2 FQNNGV come from the germline V gene. The CDR3 is 14 residues long. The CDR3 loop is CASSLFRTAETQYF. The DNA of the CDR3 is TGTGCCAGCAGCTTATTCCGGACAGCAGAGACCCAGTACTTC.

Worth noting for this clone: One end of the junction varies from germline; a read error may be responsible. The chain uses TRBV4-1 and TRBJ1-5; 7 bases match TRBD1. CDR1 MGHRA and CDR2 YSYEKL come from the germline V gene. CDR3 length: 15 residues. As DNA, the CDR3 is TGCGCCAGCAGCCAAGGGGACAGCCCCAATCGGCCCCAGCATTTT. Amino acid sequence: CASSQGDSPNRPQHF.

This clone appeared a single time. The V gene is TRBV24-1, the J gene TRBJ2-5, with 7 nucleotides matching TRBD2. Germline V lookup: CDR1 KGHDR, CDR2 SFDVKD. The CDR3 is 14 residues long. Trimming took 9 bases from V and 5 from J; bases not matched to a gene: 11. The CDR3 here is CATGGEGKWETQYF. The DNA for the CDR3 is TGTGCCACCGGGGGGGAGGGGAAGTGGGAGACCCAGTACTTC.

The chain carries TRBV4-1 and TRBJ2-2; D perhaps matches TRBD2 (5 bases). V was pared by 0 bases and J by 1 base, with 9 bases between. CDR3 length: 16 amino acids. The germline V gene encodes CDR1 MGHRA and CDR2 YSYEKL. CDR3: CASSQEFRGNTGELFF. CDR3 coding DNA: TGCGCCAGCAGCCAAGAGTTTCGGGGGAACACCGGGGAGCTGTTTTTT.

The genes are TRBV7-2 and TRBJ1-2, with TRBD1 matching over 9 bases. This CDR3 has 14 residues. From germline, CDR1 is SGHTA and CDR2 FQGNSA. The V gene end was trimmed by 6 bases and the J gene end by 4 bases; junction bases not matched to a gene: 6. CDR3 residues: CASSRDRGAYGYTF. The CDR3 coding sequence is TGTGCCAGCAGTCGAGACAGGGGGGCCTATGGCTACACCTTC.

The gene calls are TRBV6-2 or TRBV6-3 and TRBJ2-5; unclear D gene. The V gene lost 6 bases and the J gene lost 4 bases, with 12 bases spanning the gap. Per germline, CDR1 MNHEY and CDR2 SVGEGT. The CDR3 loop spans 13 amino acids. The CDR3 loop is CASSPAGGETQYF. Written as DNA, the CDR3 is TGTGCCAGCAGCCCCGCCGGTGGAGAGACCCAGTACTTC.

This sequence joins TRBV27 and TRBJ2-3; 9 bases fit TRBD1. The junction had 6 bases not matched to a gene; V was cut back by 4 bases and J by 7 bases. The CDR3 loop spans 14 amino acids. The germline V gene encodes CDR1 MNHEY and CDR2 SMNVEV (reference sequence). CDR3: CASSSRDRVYTQYF. The DNA of the CDR3 is TGTGCCAGCAGTTCCCGGGACAGGGTCTATACGCAGTATTTT.

This chain joins TRBV6-5 and TRBJ1-2; no firm D call. Germline values: CDR1 MNHEY, CDR2 SVGAGI. The CDR3 runs 12 residues. Trimming removed 6 bases from V and 2 bases from J, with 7 bases in between. CDR3 coding DNA: TGTGCCAGCAGGAACGGGAACTATGGCTACACCTTC. Translation gives CASRNGNYGYTF.

This sequence joins TRBV7-3 and TRBJ1-5; 7 bases align to TRBD1. Trimming removed 8 bases from V and 0 bases from J; junction bases left unmatched: 16. The CDR3 extends over 18 amino acids. Germline CDR1 is SGHTA and CDR2 is FQGTGA. The CDR3 is CASENPPGQRHSNQPQHF. The CDR3 DNA is TGTGCCAGCGAAAATCCCCCGGGACAGCGTCATAGCAATCAGCCCCAGCATTTT.

This clone was recorded a few times. This chain uses TRBV7-9 with TRBJ1-4; a weak D match, TRBD1 (5 bases). Germline values: CDR1 SEHNR, CDR2 FQNEAQ (reference sequence). The ends were cut back, 0 bases at V and 6 bases at J, with 20 bases in the middle. The CDR3 spans 18 residues. The CDR3 here is CASSLAGEGISNYEKLFF. The CDR3 coding sequence is TGTGCCAGCAGCTTAGCAGGGGAGGGTATCTCGAATTATGAAAAACTGTTTTTT. The full variable domain, completed using reference TRBV7-9 and TRBJ1-4, is DTGVSQNPRHKITKRGQNVTFRCDPISEHNRLYWYRQTLGQGPEFLTYFQNEAQLEKSRLLSDRFSAERPKGSFSTLEIQRTEQGDSAMYLCASSLAGEGISNYEKLFFGSGTQLSVL.

This clone has just one count. The chain uses TRBV9 and TRBJ2-3; a possible D gene is TRBD2 (6 bases). The CDR3 extends over 15 amino acids. Trimming stripped 0 bases from V and 0 bases from J, with 8 bases between. CDR1 SGDLS and CDR2 YYNGEE come from the germline V gene. The chain's CDR3 is CASSVAGVSTDTQYF. CDR3 coding DNA: TGTGCCAGCAGCGTAGCGGGAGTGAGCACAGATACGCAGTATTTT.

The genes are TRBV30 and TRBJ1-6; D ambiguous. Trimming cost V 0 bases and J 6 bases, with 15 bases left between them. The CDR3 covers 16 residues. Germline CDR1 and CDR2: GTSNPN and SVGIG (reference sequence). The CDR3 here is CAWSVLGRAGNSPLHF. The DNA for the CDR3 is TGTGCCTGGAGTGTACTCGGGAGGGCCGGTAATTCACCCCTCCACTTT.

The rearrangement joins TRBV11-2 to TRBJ1-2, with 8 positions matching TRBD1. The CDR3 runs 14 residues. After removal of 5 bases from V and 2 bases from J, the junction contained 4 bases not matched to a gene. Per germline, CDR1 SGHAT and CDR2 FQNNGV. The CDR3 sequence: CASSLDRGNYGYTF. The CDR3 coding sequence is TGTGCCAGCAGCCTCGACAGGGGAAACTATGGCTACACCTTC.

The gene calls are TRBV4-3 and TRBJ1-2; D possibly corresponds to TRBD1 (5 bases). Trimming took 0 bases from V and 3 from J, leaving 14 bases between them. This CDR3 region has 16 residues. The germline V gene has CDR1 LGHNA and CDR2 YSLEER. The CDR3 protein is CASSQERTRQDYGYTF. The DNA for the CDR3 is TGCGCCAGCAGCCAAGAGAGGACACGGCAGGACTATGGCTACACCTTC.

The chain joins TRBV3-1 (or the pseudogene TRBV3-2) to TRBJ2-1; 12 nucleotides match TRBD2. Germline assignment: CDR1 LGHDT and CDR2 YNNKEL (reference sequence). Germline trimming cut 4 bases from V and 0 bases from J; bases unmatched to any gene: 13. The CDR3 has 20 amino acids. CDR3 in amino acids: CASSPCASGRDMSSYNEQFF. The CDR3 coding sequence is TGTGCCAGCAGCCCCTGCGCTAGCGGGAGGGATATGAGCTCCTACAATGAGCAGTTCTTC.